These 15 T cell receptor beta chains originate from one sample sequenced in a study of cytomegalovirus exposure and HLA in healthy donors. 13 Jbeta primers and 60 Vbeta primers were used for the PCR. Measured with immunoSEQ multiplex PCR; TCRdb has only the in-frame clones, and not every one. Seen here are over 100,000 clones, approximately 78% observed once, and the top ten hold 8.1%. Sample: PBMCs. These receptors all stem from a woman between 50 and 59 years old in good health and CMV-seropositive.

The chain joins TRBV7-8 to TRBJ2-3, with D possibly TRBD1 on 5 matching bases. Germline lookup yields CDR1 SGHVS and CDR2 FQNEAQ. This CDR3 comprises 16 residues. With 0 bases removed from V and 4 bases from J, the gap between germline ends came to 14 bases. The CDR3: CASSLAGRVGADTQYF. The CDR3 coding sequence is TGTGCCAGCAGCTTAGCGGGCAGGGTTGGGGCAGATACGCAGTATTTT.

The V and J genes are TRBV27 and TRBJ1-1; no clear D. The V gene's germline CDR1 is MNHEY and CDR2 SMNVEV (reference sequence). Trimming removed 3 bases at V and 6 bases at J, with 11 bases between. CDR3 size: 13 residues. The CDR3 DNA sequence: TGTGCCAGCAGTTTGTGGTTCAGGTCTGAAGCTTTCTTT. This encodes CASSLWFRSEAFF.

This sequence joins TRBV11-2 and TRBJ2-1, with 8 bases fitting TRBD2. This CDR3 is built from 16 residues. From germline, CDR1 is SGHAT and CDR2 FQNNGV. V lost 5 bases to trimming and J lost 5 bases; unmatched junction nucleotides: 11. CDR3 nucleotide sequence: TGTGCCAGCAGCCCCGTGGGGGGACTAGGCCACAATGAGCAGTTCTTC. Translating gives CASSPVGGLGHNEQFF.

V usage is TRBV2 and J usage is TRBJ1-2, with TRBD1 identical over 9 bases. Germline lookup yields CDR1 SNHLY and CDR2 FYNNEI. This CDR3 contains 15 residues. V dropped 7 bases and J dropped 4; count of bases not matched to a gene: 10. The CDR3 DNA reads as TGTGCCAGCAAGTACGACAGGGGGTCTATCTATGGCTACACCTTC. Residues: CASKYDRGSIYGYTF.

This chain uses TRBV6-5 with TRBJ2-2; the D gene is possibly TRBD2 (5 bases). Trimming removed 0 bases at V and 4 bases at J, with 12 bases between. The CDR3 has 16 residues. Germline lookup yields CDR1 MNHEY and CDR2 SVGAGI. The CDR3 loop reads CASSYSILRVTGELFF. The CDR3 DNA is TGTGCCAGCAGTTACTCGATACTGAGGGTCACCGGGGAGCTGTTTTTT.

The V gene is TRBV6-6, the J gene TRBJ1-5; D is undetermined. This CDR3 is built from 14 residues. V dropped 7 bases and J dropped 9 bases, with 19 bases sitting between them. Per the germline V gene, CDR1 is MNHNY and CDR2 is SVGAGI (reference sequence). CDR3 in DNA: TGTGCCAGCACCCGAGGGCTCCCGGGATGGCCCCAGCATTTT. Protein product: CASTRGLPGWPQHF.

This clone has only a few counts. The CDR3 coding sequence is TGTGCCAGCAGCCGAAGCCTCGCAGATACGCAGTATTTT. It is translated as CASSRSLADTQYF. The chain uses TRBV27 and TRBJ2-3; D not certain. The CDR3 runs to 13 residues. Germline values: CDR1 MNHEY, CDR2 SMNVEV (reference sequence). With 6 bases removed from V and 4 bases from J, the gap between germline ends came to 11 bases.

J is TRBJ1-1 and V is TRBV7-2; 8 bases are a match to TRBD1. This CDR3 region has 16 residues. V shed 4 bases and J 4 bases; nucleotides not matched to a gene: 11. CDR1 is SGHTA, CDR2 FQGNSA, per germline. The CDR3 nucleotides read TGTGCCAGCAGCTCCCGAGGACAGGGAGGAGGCACTGAAGCTTTCTTT. Translated, it gives CASSSRGQGGGTEAFF.

The J gene is TRBJ2-1, the V gene TRBV9; D possibly corresponds to TRBD1 (6 bases). Germline V gene sequence: CDR1 SGDLS, CDR2 YYNGEE. V was clipped by 4 bases and J by 5 bases, with 10 bases between them. This CDR3 region has 13 residues. In DNA form, the CDR3 reads TGTGCCAGCAGCCCGGACAGTAACAATGAGCAGTTCTTC. Its translation: CASSPDSNNEQFF.

The rearrangement links TRBV7-2 to TRBJ2-7; 7 bases map to TRBD2. The ends lost 2 bases at V and 0 bases at J; junction bases unmatched: 13. This CDR3 is 18 amino acids long. Germline CDR1 SGHTA, CDR2 FQGNSA. This chain's CDR3 is CASSLPSGPALTSYEQYF. The CDR3 DNA reads TGTGCCAGCAGCTTACCTAGCGGTCCAGCCTTAACCTCCTACGAGCAGTACTTC. The whole variable domain, filled in from reference TRBV7-2 and TRBJ2-7, reads GAGVSQSPSNKVTEKGKDVELRCDPISGHTALYWYRQSLGQGLEFLIYFQGNSAPDKSGLPSDRFSAERTGGSVSTLTIQRTQQEDSAVYLCASSLPSGPALTSYEQYFGPGTRLTVT.

V usage is TRBV7-9 and J usage is TRBJ1-4; the match to TRBD1 covers 7 bases. Germline CDR1 and CDR2: SEHNR and FQNEAQ (reference sequence). This CDR3 region has 15 residues. V dropped 3 bases and J dropped 3; count of bases not matched to a gene: 4. The CDR3 spells CASSLTQGANEKLFF. DNA of the CDR3: TGTGCCAGCAGCTTGACCCAGGGGGCTAATGAAAAACTGTTTTTT.

In this sample, this clone turned up once. The chain is built from TRBV6-6 and TRBJ2-1, with TRBD2 identical over 12 bases. The trim removed 6 bases at V and 5 bases at J, leaving 2 bases unmatched. In germline, CDR1 is MNHNY, CDR2 SVGAGI (reference sequence). The CDR3 consists of 14 residues. CDR3: CASRRLAGDNEQFF. For the CDR3, the DNA is TGTGCCAGCAGACGACTAGCGGGAGACAATGAGCAGTTCTTC.

Only one count was recorded for this clone. The chain uses TRBV30 and TRBJ1-1, with D possibly being TRBD1 (5 bases). Germline V gene sequence: CDR1 GTSNPN, CDR2 SVGIG (reference sequence). Between the trimmed V and J ends, which lost 0 bases and 3 bases, there was a span of 14 bases. This CDR3 region has 15 residues. The CDR3 bases are TGTGCCTGGAGTGTAATCTCAGGGCGAGACACTGAAGCTTTCTTT. The encoded protein is CAWSVISGRDTEAFF.

This chain connects TRBV27 to TRBJ2-1; possibly TRBD1 for D (5 bases). The V and J ends lost 2 bases and 2 bases respectively, with 10 bases between them. The length of the CDR3 is 15 residues. Germline V lookup: CDR1 MNHEY, CDR2 SMNVEV (reference sequence). The CDR3 here is CASSLGAGTYNEQFF. The CDR3, as DNA: TGTGCCAGCAGTTTAGGGGCAGGGACCTACAATGAGCAGTTCTTC.

The chain recombines TRBV4-2 with TRBJ2-5, with a possible D match to TRBD2 (6 bases). The DNA matches TRBJ2-7 better at its end, which makes the J call doubtful. Per the germline V gene, CDR1 is LGHNA and CDR2 is YNFKEQ. This CDR3 spans 16 amino acids. The CDR3, as DNA: TGTGCCAGCAGCCAACAAGCGGGTGGGACTCCCTACGAGCAGTACTTC. Amino acid sequence: CASSQQAGGTPYEQYF.